This T cell receptor beta chain was obtained from a study of T cell responses to AZD1222 COVID-19 vaccine. Study-level points and caveats: Donors were mostly white British, more females; clonal diversity possibly underestimated. The CD4 TCRs associated with vaccination extended across spike and predominated at 160-218 and 743-854. Among AZD1222 vaccinees, only 5 to 7 were seropositive at baseline. Unmutated regions of variants are reportedly targeted by nearly half of spike-specific TCRs.

Comments on this clone: The antigen remains unidentified.

The CDR3 extends over 12 amino acids. V gave up 5 bases and J gave up 4 bases; unmatched junction bases: 0. Germline CDR1 is SNHLY and CDR2 is FYNNEI. Sequenced by immunoSEQ multiplex PCR; TCRdb stores in-frame clones only, minus some. Of 140,000 or so clones in the sample, around 92% were seen once. The chain recombines TRBV2 with TRBJ1-2, with 8 bases identical to TRBD1. This sequence originates from an adult who had recovered from COVID-19. This material consisted of peripheral blood, taken after recovery from COVID-19. The CDR3 here is CASSTGGYGYTF. The CDR3 DNA reads TGTGCCAGCAGTACAGGGGGCTATGGCTACACCTTC.